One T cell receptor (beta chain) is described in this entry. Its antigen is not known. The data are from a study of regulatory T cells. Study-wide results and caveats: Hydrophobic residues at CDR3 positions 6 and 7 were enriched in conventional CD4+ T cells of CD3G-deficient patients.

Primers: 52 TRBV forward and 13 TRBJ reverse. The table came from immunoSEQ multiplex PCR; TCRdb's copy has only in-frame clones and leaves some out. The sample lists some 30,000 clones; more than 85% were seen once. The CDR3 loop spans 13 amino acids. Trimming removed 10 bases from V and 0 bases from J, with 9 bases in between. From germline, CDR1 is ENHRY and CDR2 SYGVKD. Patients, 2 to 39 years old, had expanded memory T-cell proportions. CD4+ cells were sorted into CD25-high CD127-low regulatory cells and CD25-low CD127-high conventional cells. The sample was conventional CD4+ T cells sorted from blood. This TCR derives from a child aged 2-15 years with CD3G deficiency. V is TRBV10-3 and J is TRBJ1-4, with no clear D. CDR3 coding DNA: TGTGCCAGTCGGTCCCCAACTAATGAAAAACTGTTTTTT. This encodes CASRSPTNEKLFF.